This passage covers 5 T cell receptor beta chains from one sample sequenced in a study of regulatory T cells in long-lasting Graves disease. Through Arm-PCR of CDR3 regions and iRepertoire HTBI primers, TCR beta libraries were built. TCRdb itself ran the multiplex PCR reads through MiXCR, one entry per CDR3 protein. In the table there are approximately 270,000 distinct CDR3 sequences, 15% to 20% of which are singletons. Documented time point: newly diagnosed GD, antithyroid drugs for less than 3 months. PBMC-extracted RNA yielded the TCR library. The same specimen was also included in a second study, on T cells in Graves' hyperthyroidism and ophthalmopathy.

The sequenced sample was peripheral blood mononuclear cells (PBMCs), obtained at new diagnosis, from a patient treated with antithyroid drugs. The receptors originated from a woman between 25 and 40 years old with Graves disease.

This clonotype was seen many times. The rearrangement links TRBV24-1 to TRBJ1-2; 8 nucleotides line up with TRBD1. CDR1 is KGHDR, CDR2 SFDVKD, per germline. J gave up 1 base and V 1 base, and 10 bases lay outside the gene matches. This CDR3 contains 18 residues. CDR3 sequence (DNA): TGTGCCACCAGTGATTTATGGGACAGGTTCGATGGTAACTATGGCTACACCTTC. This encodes CATSDLWDRFDGNYGYTF.

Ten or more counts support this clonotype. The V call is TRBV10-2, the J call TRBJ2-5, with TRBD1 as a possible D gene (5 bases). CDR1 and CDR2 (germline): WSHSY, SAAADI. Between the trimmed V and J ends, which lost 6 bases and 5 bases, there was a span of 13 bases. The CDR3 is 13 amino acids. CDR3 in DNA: TGCGCCAGCAGGGACACCGGAGTGGAGACCCAGTACTTC. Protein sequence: CASRDTGVETQYF.

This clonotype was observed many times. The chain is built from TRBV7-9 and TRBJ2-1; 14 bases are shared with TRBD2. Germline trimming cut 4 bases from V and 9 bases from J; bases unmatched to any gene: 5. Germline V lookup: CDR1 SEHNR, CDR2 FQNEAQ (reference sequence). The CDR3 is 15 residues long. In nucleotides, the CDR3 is TGTGCCAGCAGCTCGACTAGCGGGGGGGCCGGTGAGCAGTTCTTC. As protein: CASSSTSGGAGEQFF. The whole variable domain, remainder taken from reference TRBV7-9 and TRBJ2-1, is DTGVSQNPRHKITKRGQNVTFRCDPISEHNRLYWYRQTLGQGPEFLTYFQNEAQLEKSRLLSDRFSAERPKGSFSTLEIQRTEQGDSAMYLCASSSTSGGAGEQFFGPGTRLTVL.

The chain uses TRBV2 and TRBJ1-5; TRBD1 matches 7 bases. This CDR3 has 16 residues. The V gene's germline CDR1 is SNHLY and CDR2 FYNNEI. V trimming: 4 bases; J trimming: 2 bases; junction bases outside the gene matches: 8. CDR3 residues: CASSGGGGFGNQPQHF. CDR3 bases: TGTGCCAGCAGTGGAGGGGGCGGTTTTGGCAATCAGCCCCAGCATTTT. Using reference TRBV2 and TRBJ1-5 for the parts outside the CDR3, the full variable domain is EPEVTQTPSHQVTQMGQEVILRCVPISNHLYFYWYRQILGQKVEFLVSFYNNEISEKSEIFDDQFSVERPDGSNFTLKIRSTKLEDSAMYFCASSGGGGFGNQPQHFGDGTRLSIL.

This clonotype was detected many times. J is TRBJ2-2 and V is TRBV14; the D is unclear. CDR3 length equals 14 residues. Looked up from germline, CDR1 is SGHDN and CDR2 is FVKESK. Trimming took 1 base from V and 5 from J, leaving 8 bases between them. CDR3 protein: CASSQVVRTGELFF. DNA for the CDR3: TGTGCCAGCAGCCAAGTAGTGCGGACCGGGGAGCTGTTTTTT.